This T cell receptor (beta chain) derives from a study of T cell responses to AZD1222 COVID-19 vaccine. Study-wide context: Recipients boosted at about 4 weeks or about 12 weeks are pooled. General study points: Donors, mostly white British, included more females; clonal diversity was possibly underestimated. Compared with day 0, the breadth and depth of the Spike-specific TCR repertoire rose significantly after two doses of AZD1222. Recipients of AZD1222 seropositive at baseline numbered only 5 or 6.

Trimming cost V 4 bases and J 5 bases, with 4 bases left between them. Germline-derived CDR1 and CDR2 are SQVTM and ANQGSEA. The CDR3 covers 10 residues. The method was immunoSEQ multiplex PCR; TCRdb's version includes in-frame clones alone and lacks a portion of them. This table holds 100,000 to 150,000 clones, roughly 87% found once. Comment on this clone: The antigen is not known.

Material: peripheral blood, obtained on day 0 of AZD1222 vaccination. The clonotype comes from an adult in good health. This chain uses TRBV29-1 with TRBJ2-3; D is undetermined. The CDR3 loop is CSVVGDTQYF. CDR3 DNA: TGCAGCGTTGTTGGAGATACGCAGTATTTT.